A selection of T cell receptor beta chains follows, all from one sample in a study of Ad26.COV2.S vaccination and SARS-CoV-2 variants. The repertoire was sequenced with immunoSEQ multiplex PCR; TCRdb's copy has only in-frame clones and lacks some. The sample records about 680,000 clones, roughly 90% being singletons. Material: peripheral blood, obtained in a trial of Ad26.COV2.S vaccine versus placebo. These TCRs come from a person aged 18-60 years who received the Ad26.COV2.S COVID-19 vaccine or a placebo. Both conserved end residues are part of each CDR3. The D gene is left open where the match is weak.

CDR3 length,V gene,J gene,D gene,CDR3 protein
14,TRBV18,TRBJ2-3,.,CASSPNSAPDTQYF
14,TRBV10-3,TRBJ2-3,.,CAISTASPTDTQYF
16,TRBV15,TRBJ1-6,TRBD1,CATSRDSPGGNSPLHF
11,TRBV6-5,TRBJ1-5,.,CASRGIGGQHF
14,TRBV29-1,TRBJ1-4,.,CSVELSVTNEKLFF
13,TRBV6-4,TRBJ1-1,.,CASSLEANTEAFF
13,TRBV29-1,TRBJ2-2,.,CSVQLTNTGELFF
13,TRBV15,TRBJ1-5,.,CATSIKRDQPQHF
15,TRBV5-1,TRBJ2-2,.,CASSLRAANTGELFF
16,TRBV19,TRBJ2-1,TRBD2,CASISPRLAGNNEQFF
14,TRBV7-2,TRBJ1-1,TRBD1,CASSLADRGGEAFF
14,TRBV30,TRBJ1-3,TRBD1,CAWSVPGQRNTIYF
12,TRBV10-1,TRBJ2-5,.,CASSTDPHAQYF
14,TRBV5-1,TRBJ2-7,TRBD2,CASSSGLAGVEQYF
14,TRBV27,TRBJ1-3,.,CASRTLGGGNTIYF
12,TRBV30,TRBJ2-1,.,CAWSGGVGEQFF
15,TRBV16,TRBJ2-5,.,CASSQQRPPQGTQYF
14,TRBV5-3,TRBJ2-7,.,CARSLGQFSYEQYF
14,TRBV7-9,TRBJ2-4,TRBD2,CASSLAVAGGQRYF
11,TRBV7-9,TRBJ1-4,.,CASSLSQRLFF
14,TRBV3-1/TRBV3-2,TRBJ1-4,.,CASSHRTLNEKLFF
12,TRBV6-1,TRBJ1-5,TRBD1,CASSEGWDRVSF
17,TRBV30,TRBJ1-4,TRBD1,CAWSPGTGGLTNEKLFF
17,TRBV19,TRBJ2-1,TRBD2,CASSIFGLAGSSGEQFF
12,TRBV6-5,TRBJ2-7,TRBD2,CASSGGAFGQYF
16,TRBV29-1,TRBJ2-2,TRBD2,CSVGGLAGTNTGELFF
14,TRBV5-5,TRBJ2-7,TRBD1,CASTPGTGGYEQYF
14,TRBV27,TRBJ2-1,TRBD2,CASSLFAGGGEQFF
12,TRBV18,TRBJ1-1,.,CASSPGLTEAFF
18,TRBV11-2,TRBJ2-1,TRBD2,CASSLGAAGSSSYNEQFF
18,TRBV9,TRBJ2-3,TRBD2,CASSALTSGGAVPDTQYF
15,TRBV30,TRBJ2-1,.,CACKGGSLTYNEQFF
14,TRBV27,TRBJ2-5,TRBD1,CASREGQGQETQYF
14,TRBV5-6,TRBJ1-2,.,CASSLVRGGYGYTF
14,TRBV19,TRBJ2-1,.,CASSVGTAYNEQFF
15,TRBV5-1,TRBJ2-7,TRBD1,CASSLEGTGTYEQYF
13,TRBV5-5,TRBJ1-3,.,CASSLPIGNTIYF
15,TRBV7-2,TRBJ2-5,.,CASSLGSSVKETQYF
15,TRBV3-1/TRBV3-2,TRBJ1-2,.,CASSQQEGRGYGYTF
14,TRBV7-8,TRBJ2-3,.,CASSLWGGTDTQYF
15,TRBV10-3,TRBJ2-2,.,CAISDLSRVSGELFF
12,TRBV9,TRBJ1-2,.,CASSVNNYGYTF
17,TRBV5-6,TRBJ1-2,TRBD1,CASSLYGQAPATYGYTF